Listed below are T cell receptor beta chains from one sample, sequenced in a study of blood T cell repertoires in COVID-19. Generated by immunoSEQ multiplex PCR, the TCRdb table keeps only in-frame clones and is missing some. This sample has some 160,000 clones, with around 76% found just once. Sequenced material: peripheral blood. These receptors came from a man aged 60 to 69 with acute or convalescent COVID-19. Both conserved end residues are part of each CDR3. The order of the fields is CDR3 DNA, CDR3 protein, D gene, clone size, V gene, J gene. A D gene is named only where the DNA matches it firmly. Size tells how often a clone was seen (once, few, many) or the class of an expanded clone, and some rows leave it out.

cdr3_nt: TGCGCCAGCAGCCAAGATGCTATGGACAGGGAAATTATTAGCAATCAGCCCCAGCATTTT
cdr3_aa: CASSQDAMDREIISNQPQHF
d_call: TRBD1
clone_size: few
v_call: TRBV4-1
j_call: TRBJ1-5

cdr3_nt: TGTGCCAGCAGCTTAGTAGCGGGAGTTCAGGGTGAGCAGTTCTTC
cdr3_aa: CASSLVAGVQGEQFF
d_call: TRBD2
clone_size: -
v_call: TRBV11-3
j_call: TRBJ2-1

cdr3_nt: TGTGCCAGCTCCCCCGGACAGCAAGAGACCCAGTACTTC
cdr3_aa: CASSPGQQETQYF
d_call: -
clone_size: -
v_call: TRBV18
j_call: TRBJ2-5

cdr3_nt: TGTGCCAGCAGTCCCGGGAATCTCGGTTCCTACGAGCAGTACTTC
cdr3_aa: CASSPGNLGSYEQYF
d_call: -
clone_size: many
v_call: TRBV5-6
j_call: TRBJ2-7

cdr3_nt: TGTGCCAGCAGTGAGATTACAGGGTTAGAGACCCAGTACTTC
cdr3_aa: CASSEITGLETQYF
d_call: -
clone_size: few
v_call: TRBV6-1
j_call: TRBJ2-5

cdr3_nt: TGTGCCAGCACCGAACTTCACAGGGTGGGCAATCAGCCCCAGCATTTT
cdr3_aa: CASTELHRVGNQPQHF
d_call: -
clone_size: -
v_call: TRBV28
j_call: TRBJ1-5

cdr3_nt: TGTGCCAGCAGCAAGGGAGGGGGTGATGGGCCCCAGCATTTT
cdr3_aa: CASSKGGGDGPQHF
d_call: -
clone_size: -
v_call: TRBV21-1
j_call: TRBJ1-5

cdr3_nt: TGTGCCAGTAGTATAGATCGGAGCGGGACTTACAATGAGCAGTTCTTC
cdr3_aa: CASSIDRSGTYNEQFF
d_call: TRBD2
clone_size: -
v_call: TRBV19
j_call: TRBJ2-1

cdr3_nt: TGTGCCAGCAGCGTAGGTTCAGGGGGTAAGGGCTACACCTTC
cdr3_aa: CASSVGSGGKGYTF
d_call: TRBD1
clone_size: -
v_call: TRBV9
j_call: TRBJ1-2

cdr3_nt: TGTGCCAGCAGTTTTACCGGGACAGGGGTAGGAGTCGAGCAGTTCTTC
cdr3_aa: CASSFTGTGVGVEQFF
d_call: TRBD1
clone_size: once
v_call: TRBV28
j_call: TRBJ2-1

cdr3_nt: TGCGCCAGCAGCCCAACCCCGGGCAGGGGATCCTACGAGCAGTACTTC
cdr3_aa: CASSPTPGRGSYEQYF
d_call: -
clone_size: -
v_call: TRBV5-1
j_call: TRBJ2-7

cdr3_nt: TGTGCCAGCAGTTTACAGGGGGCGGGAGTGGGTCAGCCCCAGCATTTT
cdr3_aa: CASSLQGAGVGQPQHF
d_call: TRBD1
clone_size: -
v_call: TRBV6-8
j_call: TRBJ1-5

cdr3_nt: TGCGCCAGCAGTGTACAGGGCTACGAGCAGTACTTC
cdr3_aa: CASSVQGYEQYF
d_call: -
clone_size: few
v_call: TRBV10-2
j_call: TRBJ2-7

cdr3_nt: TGTGCCAGCAGCCAGGGACACTATAGCAATCAGCCCCAGCATTTT
cdr3_aa: CASSQGHYSNQPQHF
d_call: -
clone_size: -
v_call: TRBV3-1/TRBV3-2
j_call: TRBJ1-5

cdr3_nt: TGTGCCAGCAGTTTGGCTCCTGAGGGCAATCAGCCCCAGCATTTT
cdr3_aa: CASSLAPEGNQPQHF
d_call: -
clone_size: few
v_call: TRBV28
j_call: TRBJ1-5

cdr3_nt: TGCAGCGTGTTACAGTTTTCCTACGAGCAGTACTTC
cdr3_aa: CSVLQFSYEQYF
d_call: -
clone_size: -
v_call: TRBV29-1
j_call: TRBJ2-7

cdr3_nt: TGTGCCAGCATCTTGTCCGGGGCTAGCGGGAGAGGTGAGCAGTTCTTC
cdr3_aa: CASILSGASGRGEQFF
d_call: TRBD2
clone_size: once
v_call: TRBV27
j_call: TRBJ2-1

cdr3_nt: TGCGCCAGCAGCCCCACCGGGACTTCTACCTACGAGCAGTACTTC
cdr3_aa: CASSPTGTSTYEQYF
d_call: -
clone_size: -
v_call: TRBV10-1
j_call: TRBJ2-7

cdr3_nt: TGTGCCAGCAGTGCCGGGCTAGCGGGCTACGAGCAGTACTTC
cdr3_aa: CASSAGLAGYEQYF
d_call: TRBD2
clone_size: few
v_call: TRBV9
j_call: TRBJ2-7

cdr3_nt: TGTGCCAGCAGCTCCTCCGGGACAGGGGGGGAGACCCAGTACTTC
cdr3_aa: CASSSSGTGGETQYF
d_call: TRBD1
clone_size: once
v_call: TRBV11-2
j_call: TRBJ2-5

cdr3_nt: TGTGCCAGCAGCCAGACAGGGTGGTCGTACGAGCAGTACTTC
cdr3_aa: CASSQTGWSYEQYF
d_call: TRBD1
clone_size: -
v_call: TRBV7-9
j_call: TRBJ2-7

cdr3_nt: TGTGCCAGCACGACGGAGGACACCGGGGAGCTGTTTTTT
cdr3_aa: CASTTEDTGELFF
d_call: -
clone_size: once
v_call: TRBV28
j_call: TRBJ2-2

cdr3_nt: TGTGCCATCAGGGGACAGGGGCCTGGCAATGAGCAGTTCTTC
cdr3_aa: CAIRGQGPGNEQFF
d_call: TRBD1
clone_size: -
v_call: TRBV10-3
j_call: TRBJ2-1

cdr3_nt: TGTGCCAGCAGCCGTCTGACAGGGGGCACTGAAGCTTTCTTT
cdr3_aa: CASSRLTGGTEAFF
d_call: TRBD1
clone_size: few
v_call: TRBV13
j_call: TRBJ1-1

cdr3_nt: TGCGCCAGCAAAGCAGGGGTTTTAACTGAAGCTTTCTTT
cdr3_aa: CASKAGVLTEAFF
d_call: -
clone_size: -
v_call: TRBV10-1
j_call: TRBJ1-1

cdr3_nt: TGCAGCGTCGACGAGGGACAGGGCTACAATGAGCAGTTCTTC
cdr3_aa: CSVDEGQGYNEQFF
d_call: TRBD1
clone_size: -
v_call: TRBV29-1
j_call: TRBJ2-1

cdr3_nt: TGTGCCAGCAGGCTTGGACAGGGAACGAAGCAGTACTTC
cdr3_aa: CASRLGQGTKQYF
d_call: TRBD1
clone_size: -
v_call: TRBV5-6
j_call: TRBJ2-7

cdr3_nt: TGTGCCAGCAAAGCGGGAGGGGGCAATGAGCAGTTCTTC
cdr3_aa: CASKAGGGNEQFF
d_call: TRBD2
clone_size: -
v_call: TRBV18
j_call: TRBJ2-1

cdr3_nt: TGTGCCACCGCTCGGTCCACTGAAGCTTTCTTT
cdr3_aa: CATARSTEAFF
d_call: -
clone_size: few
v_call: TRBV28
j_call: TRBJ1-1

cdr3_nt: TGTGCCAGCAGTGAAGAGGGGGTGGGAACAGATACGCAGTATTTT
cdr3_aa: CASSEEGVGTDTQYF
d_call: -
clone_size: -
v_call: TRBV25-1
j_call: TRBJ2-3

cdr3_nt: TGTGCCACCACCGAGACAGGGGGGTCCTACAATGAGCAGTTCTTC
cdr3_aa: CATTETGGSYNEQFF
d_call: TRBD1
clone_size: -
v_call: TRBV15
j_call: TRBJ2-1

cdr3_nt: TGTGCCAGCACCGCCGCGGCGGGGCTGAACACTGAAGCTTTCTTT
cdr3_aa: CASTAAAGLNTEAFF
d_call: -
clone_size: few
v_call: TRBV27
j_call: TRBJ1-1

cdr3_nt: TGCGCCAGCAGCTGGGATCAGGGAGAGCAGTACTTC
cdr3_aa: CASSWDQGEQYF
d_call: -
clone_size: once
v_call: TRBV5-1
j_call: TRBJ2-7

cdr3_nt: TGTGCCAGCAGCTTGGGACAGGGGATTGAAAGGGATACGCAGTATTTT
cdr3_aa: CASSLGQGIERDTQYF
d_call: TRBD1
clone_size: -
v_call: TRBV5-8
j_call: TRBJ2-3

cdr3_nt: TGTGCCAGCACCCCCGACCAGGGGGCCAAAAACATTCAGTACTTC
cdr3_aa: CASTPDQGAKNIQYF
d_call: -
clone_size: -
v_call: TRBV28
j_call: TRBJ2-4

cdr3_nt: TGTGCCAGCAACCCGACAGGGGGTGGTCAGCCCCAGCATTTT
cdr3_aa: CASNPTGGGQPQHF
d_call: TRBD1
clone_size: -
v_call: TRBV6-2/TRBV6-3
j_call: TRBJ1-5

cdr3_nt: TGTGCCAGCAGGGGGGACATCCCTAATTCACCCCTCCACTTT
cdr3_aa: CASRGDIPNSPLHF
d_call: -
clone_size: -
v_call: TRBV2
j_call: TRBJ1-6

cdr3_nt: TGCAGCGGTGGTACAGGCGGGAGGGCCCGGAATGAGCAGTTCTTC
cdr3_aa: CSGGTGGRARNEQFF
d_call: TRBD2
clone_size: -
v_call: TRBV29-1
j_call: TRBJ2-1

cdr3_nt: TGTGCCAGCAGCTTGGGACTAGACTTCGGTAATGAGCAGTTCTTC
cdr3_aa: CASSLGLDFGNEQFF
d_call: -
clone_size: few
v_call: TRBV5-4
j_call: TRBJ2-1

cdr3_nt: TGTGCCAGCAGCCAAGATTGGCAGCGGGAGTTGGAGCTGTTTTTT
cdr3_aa: CASSQDWQRELELFF
d_call: TRBD2
clone_size: -
v_call: TRBV14
j_call: TRBJ2-2

cdr3_nt: TGTGCCAGCAGTCTAGTTAGGGGGAAAAACAATGAGCAGTTCTTC
cdr3_aa: CASSLVRGKNNEQFF
d_call: -
clone_size: -
v_call: TRBV11-2
j_call: TRBJ2-1

cdr3_nt: TGTGCCAGCAGCCCAAGCGGAAACAGGGGCACCGGGGAGCTGTTTTTT
cdr3_aa: CASSPSGNRGTGELFF
d_call: TRBD1
clone_size: -
v_call: TRBV7-2
j_call: TRBJ2-2

cdr3_nt: TGTGCCAGTAATCCTATCGGTCCAGGGGCTTCGGACACTGAAGCTTTCTTT
cdr3_aa: CASNPIGPGASDTEAFF
d_call: -
clone_size: few
v_call: TRBV19
j_call: TRBJ1-1

cdr3_nt: TGTGCCAGCAGCTTTATGGATACGCAGTATTTT
cdr3_aa: CASSFMDTQYF
d_call: -
clone_size: -
v_call: TRBV7-9
j_call: TRBJ2-3

cdr3_nt: TGTGCCAGCTCACCAACTAGCGGACCTACAGATACGCAGTATTTT
cdr3_aa: CASSPTSGPTDTQYF
d_call: TRBD2
clone_size: medium-sized
v_call: TRBV18
j_call: TRBJ2-3

cdr3_nt: TGTGCCAGTAGTGAGGGACAGGGACGTGATGTTGTTTACAATGAGCAGTTCTTC
cdr3_aa: CASSEGQGRDVVYNEQFF
d_call: TRBD1
clone_size: few
v_call: TRBV19
j_call: TRBJ2-1

cdr3_nt: TGTGCCAGCAGTGATCGGGCTAGCGGGAGTGTCACCGGGGAGCTGTTTTTT
cdr3_aa: CASSDRASGSVTGELFF
d_call: TRBD2
clone_size: -
v_call: TRBV25-1
j_call: TRBJ2-2

cdr3_nt: TGTGCCAGCAGTCGGGGAGACCGGGGTGAAAAACTGTTTTTT
cdr3_aa: CASSRGDRGEKLFF
d_call: -
clone_size: -
v_call: TRBV6-1
j_call: TRBJ1-4

cdr3_nt: TGTGCCATCAGTGAGTCGAGAGTCGATCGAGATACGCAGTATTTT
cdr3_aa: CAISESRVDRDTQYF
d_call: -
clone_size: -
v_call: TRBV10-3
j_call: TRBJ2-3

cdr3_nt: TGTGCCAGTAGTAGGACTAGCGGGATTAGCACAGATACGCAGTATTTT
cdr3_aa: CASSRTSGISTDTQYF
d_call: TRBD2
clone_size: -
v_call: TRBV19
j_call: TRBJ2-3

cdr3_nt: TGCAGCGTTGAGGCCCCATCCCAAGAGACCCAGTACTTC
cdr3_aa: CSVEAPSQETQYF
d_call: -
clone_size: -
v_call: TRBV29-1
j_call: TRBJ2-5

cdr3_nt: TGCGCCAGCAGCCCTTCGGGGGGTACGCAGTATTTT
cdr3_aa: CASSPSGGTQYF
d_call: TRBD2
clone_size: -
v_call: TRBV5-1
j_call: TRBJ2-3

cdr3_nt: TGTGCCAGCAGCTTGAGTGCGGGTTTTGCCGGAGAGACCCAGTACTTC
cdr3_aa: CASSLSAGFAGETQYF
d_call: -
clone_size: -
v_call: TRBV7-8
j_call: TRBJ2-5

cdr3_nt: TGTGCCAGCAGTGACCCGCCCGGGACAGGGGGCGGGTACGAGCAGTACTTC
cdr3_aa: CASSDPPGTGGGYEQYF
d_call: TRBD1
clone_size: -
v_call: TRBV6-4
j_call: TRBJ2-7

cdr3_nt: TGCGCCAGCAGCCCAGGACAGGGCACGCGGGTCAACCGTCCTAACTATGGCTACACCTTC
cdr3_aa: CASSPGQGTRVNRPNYGYTF
d_call: TRBD1
clone_size: -
v_call: TRBV5-1
j_call: TRBJ1-2

cdr3_nt: TGTGCCAGCTCACCAGGGGGCCACGAGCAGTACTTC
cdr3_aa: CASSPGGHEQYF
d_call: -
clone_size: -
v_call: TRBV18
j_call: TRBJ2-7

cdr3_nt: TGTGCCAGCAGCGGGTCGGCTAGCGGGACAGATACGCAGTATTTT
cdr3_aa: CASSGSASGTDTQYF
d_call: TRBD2
clone_size: -
v_call: TRBV2
j_call: TRBJ2-3

cdr3_nt: TGTGCCATCAGTGGGGATGGGACTAGCGGGATCTACGAGCAGTACTTC
cdr3_aa: CAISGDGTSGIYEQYF
d_call: TRBD2
clone_size: -
v_call: TRBV10-3
j_call: TRBJ2-7